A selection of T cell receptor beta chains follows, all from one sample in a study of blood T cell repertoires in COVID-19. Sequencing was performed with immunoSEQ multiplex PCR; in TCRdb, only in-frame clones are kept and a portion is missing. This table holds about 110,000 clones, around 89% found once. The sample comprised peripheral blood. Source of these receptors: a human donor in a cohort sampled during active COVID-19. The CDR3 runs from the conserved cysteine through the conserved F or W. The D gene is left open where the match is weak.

CDR3aa: CASSRAHLSGSLREQYF; v_gene: TRBV4-3; d_gene: TRBD2
CDR3aa: CASSLLGLGTGIFSPLHF; v_gene: TRBV7-9; d_gene: TRBD1
CDR3aa: CASSLRSSSQETQYF; v_gene: TRBV5-1; d_gene: NA
CDR3aa: CASSLGTGKTEAFF; v_gene: TRBV7-3; d_gene: TRBD1
CDR3aa: CASSRHGTGGRTRYGYTF; v_gene: TRBV7-9; d_gene: TRBD1
CDR3aa: CASSLDRGGYNEQFF; v_gene: TRBV28; d_gene: NA
CDR3aa: CASSLVPGQGNTGELFF; v_gene: TRBV5-1; d_gene: TRBD1
CDR3aa: CASSQDRGRKEKLFF; v_gene: TRBV2; d_gene: TRBD1
CDR3aa: CASSLAKGGGGSYNSPLHF; v_gene: TRBV7-9; d_gene: NA
CDR3aa: CASGLVPTSGGTDTQYF; v_gene: TRBV12-5; d_gene: TRBD2